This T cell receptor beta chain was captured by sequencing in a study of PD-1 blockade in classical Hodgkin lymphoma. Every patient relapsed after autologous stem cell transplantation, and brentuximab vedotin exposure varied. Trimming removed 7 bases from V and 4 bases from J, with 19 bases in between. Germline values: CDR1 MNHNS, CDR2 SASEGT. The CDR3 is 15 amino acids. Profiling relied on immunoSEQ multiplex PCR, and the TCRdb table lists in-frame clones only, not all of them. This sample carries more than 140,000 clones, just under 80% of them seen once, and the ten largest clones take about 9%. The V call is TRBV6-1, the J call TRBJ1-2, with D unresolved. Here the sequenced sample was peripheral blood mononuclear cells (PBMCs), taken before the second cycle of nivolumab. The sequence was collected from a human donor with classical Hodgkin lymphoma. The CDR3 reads CASKEAAQTFYGYTF. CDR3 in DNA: TGTGCCAGCAAGGAGGCAGCGCAAACCTTCTATGGCTACACCTTC.